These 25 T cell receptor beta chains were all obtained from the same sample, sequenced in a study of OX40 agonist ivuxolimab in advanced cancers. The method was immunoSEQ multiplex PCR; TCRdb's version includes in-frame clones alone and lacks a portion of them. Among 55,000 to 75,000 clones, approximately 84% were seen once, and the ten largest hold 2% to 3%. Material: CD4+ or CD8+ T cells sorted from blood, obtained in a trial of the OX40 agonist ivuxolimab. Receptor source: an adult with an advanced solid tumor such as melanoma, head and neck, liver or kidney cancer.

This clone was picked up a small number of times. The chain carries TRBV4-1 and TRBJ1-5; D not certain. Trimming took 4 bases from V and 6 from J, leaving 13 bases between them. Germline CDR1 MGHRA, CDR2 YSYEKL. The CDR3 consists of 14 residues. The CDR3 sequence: CASSRTGKGQPQHF. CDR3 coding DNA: TGCGCCAGCAGCCGGACGGGGAAAGGTCAGCCCCAGCATTTT.

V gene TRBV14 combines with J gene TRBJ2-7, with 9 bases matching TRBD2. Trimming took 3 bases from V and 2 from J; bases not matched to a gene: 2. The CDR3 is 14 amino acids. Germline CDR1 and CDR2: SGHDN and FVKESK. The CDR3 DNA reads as TGTGCCAGCAGCCATAGCGGGAGAGCCTACGAGCAGTACTTC. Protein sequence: CASSHSGRAYEQYF.

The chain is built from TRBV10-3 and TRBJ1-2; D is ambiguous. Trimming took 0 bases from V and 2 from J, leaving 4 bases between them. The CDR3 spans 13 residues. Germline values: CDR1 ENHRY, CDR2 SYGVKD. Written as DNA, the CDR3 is TGTGCCATCAGTGAGTCAGGGAACTATGGCTACACCTTC. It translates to CAISESGNYGYTF.

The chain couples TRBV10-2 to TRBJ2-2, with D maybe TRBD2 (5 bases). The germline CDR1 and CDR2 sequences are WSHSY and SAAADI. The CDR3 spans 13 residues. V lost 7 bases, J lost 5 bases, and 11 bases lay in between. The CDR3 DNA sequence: TGCGCCAGCAAGGTGGGAGCAACCGGGGAGCTGTTTTTT. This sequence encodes CASKVGATGELFF.

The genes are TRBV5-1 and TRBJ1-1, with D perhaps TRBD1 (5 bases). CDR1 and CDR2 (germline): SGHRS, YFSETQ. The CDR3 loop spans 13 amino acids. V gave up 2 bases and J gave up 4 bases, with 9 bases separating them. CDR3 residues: CASSFRDGTEAFF. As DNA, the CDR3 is TGCGCCAGCAGCTTTAGGGACGGCACTGAAGCTTTCTTT.

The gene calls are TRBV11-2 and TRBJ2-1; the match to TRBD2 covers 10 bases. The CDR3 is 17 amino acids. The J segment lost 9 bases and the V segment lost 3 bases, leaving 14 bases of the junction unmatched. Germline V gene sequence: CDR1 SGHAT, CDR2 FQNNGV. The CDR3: CASSFVASGSLLIEQFF. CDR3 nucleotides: TGTGCCAGCAGCTTCGTGGCTAGCGGGAGTCTCTTGATTGAGCAGTTCTTC.

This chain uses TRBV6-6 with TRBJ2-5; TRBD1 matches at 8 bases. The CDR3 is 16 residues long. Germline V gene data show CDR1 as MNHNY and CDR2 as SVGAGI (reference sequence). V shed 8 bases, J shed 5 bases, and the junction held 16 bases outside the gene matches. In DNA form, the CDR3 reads TGTGCCAGCTCAGCAAGTTCAGGGGGCCTCGGGGAGACCCAGTACTTC. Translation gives CASSASSGGLGETQYF.

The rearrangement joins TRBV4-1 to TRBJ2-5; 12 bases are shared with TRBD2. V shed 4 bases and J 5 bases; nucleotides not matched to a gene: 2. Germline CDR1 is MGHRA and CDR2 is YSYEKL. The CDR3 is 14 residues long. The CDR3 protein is CASSRLAGVETQYF. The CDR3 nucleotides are TGCGCCAGCAGCCGACTAGCGGGAGTGGAGACCCAGTACTTC.

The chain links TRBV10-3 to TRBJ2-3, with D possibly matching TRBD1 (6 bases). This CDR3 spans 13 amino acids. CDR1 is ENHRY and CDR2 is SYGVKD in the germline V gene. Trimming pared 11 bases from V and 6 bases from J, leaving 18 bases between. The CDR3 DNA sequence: TGTGCCTCCCTGACAGGCCTTGGGGATACGCAGTATTTT. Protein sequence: CASLTGLGDTQYF.

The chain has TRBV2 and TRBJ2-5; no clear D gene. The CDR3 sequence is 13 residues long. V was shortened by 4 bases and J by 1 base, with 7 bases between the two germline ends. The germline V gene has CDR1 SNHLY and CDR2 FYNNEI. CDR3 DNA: TGTGCCAGCAGTGGCACGGTCCAAGAGACCCAGTACTTC. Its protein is CASSGTVQETQYF.

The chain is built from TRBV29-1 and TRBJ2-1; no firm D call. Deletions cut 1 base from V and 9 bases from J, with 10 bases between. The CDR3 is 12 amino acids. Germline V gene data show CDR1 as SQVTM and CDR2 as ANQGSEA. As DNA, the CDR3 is TGCAGCGTTGAAGGTCTCGTCCGTGAGCAGTTCTTC. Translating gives CSVEGLVREQFF.

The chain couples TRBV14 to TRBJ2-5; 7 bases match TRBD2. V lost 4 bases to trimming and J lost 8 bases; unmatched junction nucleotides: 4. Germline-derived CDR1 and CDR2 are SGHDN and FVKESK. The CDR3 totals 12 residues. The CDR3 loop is CASSLGTTTQYF. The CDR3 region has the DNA TGTGCCAGCAGCCTCGGGACTACTACCCAGTACTTC.

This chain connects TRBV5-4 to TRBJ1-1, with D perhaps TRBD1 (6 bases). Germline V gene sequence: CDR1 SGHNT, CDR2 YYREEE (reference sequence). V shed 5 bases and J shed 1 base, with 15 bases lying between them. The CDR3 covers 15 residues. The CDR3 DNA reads TGTGCCAGCAGATCTCCGACAGGAAAGAACACTGAAGCTTTCTTT. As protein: CASRSPTGKNTEAFF.

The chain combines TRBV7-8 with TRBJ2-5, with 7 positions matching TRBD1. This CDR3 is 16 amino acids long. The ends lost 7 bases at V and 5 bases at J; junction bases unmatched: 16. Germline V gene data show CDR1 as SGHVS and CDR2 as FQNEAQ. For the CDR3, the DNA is TGTGCCAGCACCCCGAGCCGGCAGGGGGTGAGGGAGACCCAGTACTTC. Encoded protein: CASTPSRQGVRETQYF.

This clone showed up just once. CDR3 loop: CASSISAGVFYIQYF. The CDR3 nucleotides are TGTGCCAGCAGCATCAGTGCGGGAGTGTTTTACATTCAGTACTTC. The V and J genes are TRBV5-6 and TRBJ2-4, with 7 bases identical to TRBD2. With V trimmed by 4 bases and J by 8 bases, 12 bases remained unmatched. The CDR3 spans 15 residues. Germline V lookup: CDR1 SGHDT, CDR2 YYEEEE.

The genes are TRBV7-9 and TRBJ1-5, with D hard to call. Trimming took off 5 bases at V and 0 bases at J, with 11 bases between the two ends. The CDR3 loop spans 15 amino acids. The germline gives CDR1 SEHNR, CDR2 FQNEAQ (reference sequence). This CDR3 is CASSPGLDSNQPQHF. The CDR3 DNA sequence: TGTGCCAGCAGCCCTGGCTTGGATAGCAATCAGCCCCAGCATTTT.

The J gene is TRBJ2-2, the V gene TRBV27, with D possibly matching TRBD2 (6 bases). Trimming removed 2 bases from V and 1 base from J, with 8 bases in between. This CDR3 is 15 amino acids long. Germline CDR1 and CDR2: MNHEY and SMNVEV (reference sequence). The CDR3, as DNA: TGTGCCAGCAGTTTAATGGGACTGAACACCGGGGAGCTGTTTTTT. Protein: CASSLMGLNTGELFF.

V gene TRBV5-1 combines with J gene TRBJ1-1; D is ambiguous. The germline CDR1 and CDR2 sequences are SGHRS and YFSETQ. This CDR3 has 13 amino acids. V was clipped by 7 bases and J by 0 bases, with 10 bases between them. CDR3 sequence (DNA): TGCGCCAGCTTCCGGGGAATGAACACTGAAGCTTTCTTT. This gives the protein CASFRGMNTEAFF.

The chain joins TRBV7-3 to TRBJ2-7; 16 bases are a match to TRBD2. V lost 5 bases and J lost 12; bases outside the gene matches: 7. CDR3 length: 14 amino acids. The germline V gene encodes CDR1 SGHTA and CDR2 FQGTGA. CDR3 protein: CASSPGTSGGALYF. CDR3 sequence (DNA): TGTGCCAGCAGCCCTGGGACTAGCGGGGGGGCCCTGTACTTC.

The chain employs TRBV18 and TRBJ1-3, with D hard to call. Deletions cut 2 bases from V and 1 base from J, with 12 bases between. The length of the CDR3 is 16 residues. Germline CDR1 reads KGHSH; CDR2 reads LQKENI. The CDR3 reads CASSPGMEDSGNTIYF. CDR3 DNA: TGTGCCAGCTCACCAGGGATGGAGGATTCTGGAAACACCATATATTTT.

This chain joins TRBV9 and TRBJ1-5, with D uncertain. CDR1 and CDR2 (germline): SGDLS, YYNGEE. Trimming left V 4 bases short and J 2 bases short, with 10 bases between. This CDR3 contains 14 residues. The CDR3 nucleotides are TGTGCCAGCAGCTCTAGTGTAGGCAATCAGCCCCAGCATTTT. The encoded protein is CASSSSVGNQPQHF.

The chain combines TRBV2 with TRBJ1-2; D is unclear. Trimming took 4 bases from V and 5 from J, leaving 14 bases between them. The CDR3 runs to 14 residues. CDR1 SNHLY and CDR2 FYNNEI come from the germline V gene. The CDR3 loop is CASSVEGAGYGYTF. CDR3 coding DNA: TGTGCCAGCAGTGTCGAAGGAGCTGGATATGGCTACACCTTC.

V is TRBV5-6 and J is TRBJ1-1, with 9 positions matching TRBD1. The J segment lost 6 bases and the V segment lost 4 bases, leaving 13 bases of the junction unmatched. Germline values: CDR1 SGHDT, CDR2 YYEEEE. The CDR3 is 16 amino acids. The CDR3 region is CASSQMGQGLFAEAFF. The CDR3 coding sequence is TGTGCCAGCAGCCAGATGGGACAGGGCTTATTCGCTGAAGCTTTCTTT. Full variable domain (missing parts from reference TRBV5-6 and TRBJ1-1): DAGVTQSPTHLIKTRGQQVTLRCSPKSGHDTVSWYQQALGQGPQFIFQYYEEEERQRGNFPDRFSGHQFPNYSSELNVNALLLGDSALYLCASSQMGQGLFAEAFFGQGTRLTVV.

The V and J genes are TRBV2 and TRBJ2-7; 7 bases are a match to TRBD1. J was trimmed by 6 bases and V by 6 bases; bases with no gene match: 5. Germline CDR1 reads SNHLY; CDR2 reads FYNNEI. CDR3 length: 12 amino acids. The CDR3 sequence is CASRDDRVEQYF. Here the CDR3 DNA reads TGTGCCAGCAGGGATGACAGGGTCGAGCAGTACTTC.

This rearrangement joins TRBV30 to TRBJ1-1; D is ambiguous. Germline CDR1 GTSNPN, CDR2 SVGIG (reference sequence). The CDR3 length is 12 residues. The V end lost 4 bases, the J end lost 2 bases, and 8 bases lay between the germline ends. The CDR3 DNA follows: TGTGCCTGGAAGGGAAGTAACACTGAAGCTTTCTTT. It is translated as CAWKGSNTEAFF.